What follows are 27 T cell receptor beta chains derived from one specimen sequenced in a study of metastatic and nonmetastatic thyroid tumors (dated by TCRdb to 2018 to 2021). Libraries were built with PCR. Reads for this sample came from an Illumina HiSeq 4000. TCRdb cleaned the public reads at Q25 with fastp, built clones with MiXCR and kept in-frame beta chains. This sample comprises 60,000 to 85,000 clones, more than 15% of them detected only once. The ten top clones hold about 13% of the sample. None of the patients had been given any treatment before thyroid surgery. Sample: blood. The receptors come from a female donor with papillary thyroid cancer or a benign thyroid nodule (not recorded which). Some clones in this sample may be carry-over from other donors' samples.

This clone appeared many times. The chain carries TRBV5-1 and TRBJ2-7; maybe TRBD1 (5 bases). Between the trimmed V and J ends, which lost 3 bases and 7 bases, there was a span of 11 bases. Germline-derived CDR1 and CDR2 are SGHRS and YFSETQ. The length of the CDR3 is 12 residues. The CDR3 DNA reads TGCGCCAGCAGCTCCAACAGGCGGGAGCAGTACTTC. The encoded protein is CASSSNRREQYF. The full variable domain, completed using reference TRBV5-1 and TRBJ2-7, is KAGVTQTPRYLIKTRGQQVTLSCSPISGHRSVSWYQQTPGQGLQFLFEYFSETQRNKGNFPGRFSGRQFSNSRSEMNVSTLELGDSALYLCASSSNRREQYFGPGTRLTVT.

In its sample, this clone was seen many times. This chain joins TRBV6-1 and TRBJ1-1, with TRBD1 matching 9 bases. The CDR3 spans 14 residues. Germline CDR1 reads MNHNS; CDR2 reads SASEGT. Trimming cost V 3 bases and J 6 bases; bases outside gene matches: 5. The DNA of the CDR3 is TGTGCCAGCAGTGAGCCGGGACAGGGATCTGAAGCTTTCTTT. It yields the protein CASSEPGQGSEAFF.

This clone showed up many times. The V gene is TRBV6-5, the J gene TRBJ2-7; tentatively, D is TRBD1 (5 bases). Germline-derived CDR1 and CDR2 are MNHEY and SVGAGI. V was shortened by 2 bases and J by 0 bases, with 14 bases between the two germline ends. The CDR3 contains 16 residues. The CDR3, as DNA: TGTGCCAGCAGTTACCAACTTACAGGAAGCTCCTACGAGCAGTACTTC. It encodes CASSYQLTGSSYEQYF.

This clone turned up a few times. The rearrangement links TRBV28 to TRBJ2-3; a weak D match, TRBD1 (7 bases). Germline assignment: CDR1 MDHEN and CDR2 SYDVKM. The length of the CDR3 is 15 residues. V was clipped by 6 bases and J by 2 bases, with 15 bases between them. In DNA, the CDR3 is TGTGCCAGCAGCGCGGGACAGTACTCCACAGATACGCAGTATTTT. This codes for CASSAGQYSTDTQYF.

In its sample, this clone was seen many times. The chain uses TRBV6-1 and TRBJ2-1; 8 nucleotides agree with TRBD1. The CDR3 runs 14 residues. Looked up from germline, CDR1 is MNHNS and CDR2 is SASEGT. The trim removed 6 bases at V and 5 bases at J, leaving 6 bases unmatched. The CDR3 spells CASRTGASDNEQFF. The CDR3 DNA reads as TGTGCCAGCAGGACAGGGGCCAGCGACAATGAGCAGTTCTTC.

This clone has more than one count but fewer than ten. The V gene is TRBV6-1, the J gene TRBJ2-7, with a tentative D call TRBD1 (6 bases). The V end was cut by 8 bases, the J end by 2 bases, with 16 bases between. The CDR3 runs to 14 residues. CDR1 and CDR2 (germline): MNHNS, SASEGT. In DNA, the CDR3 is TGTGCCAGCTCCCGAGCAGGGGAAACCTACGAGCAGTACTTC. Its protein is CASSRAGETYEQYF.

This clone was seen many times. The CDR3 DNA sequence: TGTGCCTGGAGTCGAGCGATAAGCCCAGGGAGCGGCTACACCTTC. Translated: CAWSRAISPGSGYTF. The rearrangement uses TRBV30 and TRBJ1-2, with D perhaps TRBD1 (5 bases). Trimming shortened V by 2 bases and J by 8 bases, and 21 bases separated the two germline ends. This CDR3 is 15 amino acids long. The germline V gene encodes CDR1 GTSNPN and CDR2 SVGIG (reference sequence).

This clone was observed at least ten times. The V gene is TRBV14, the J gene TRBJ1-6, with D unclear. V lost 1 base to trimming and J lost 9 bases, with 16 bases between them. CDR1 is SGHDN, CDR2 FVKESK, per germline. The CDR3 runs 16 residues. The CDR3 DNA reads as TGTGCCAGCAGCCAAGGTTTGCAGGCGGCGGGTTCACCCCTCCACTTT. It translates to CASSQGLQAAGSPLHF.

The chain links TRBV11-2 to TRBJ2-7, with 7 nucleotides matching TRBD1. V lost 3 bases, J lost 0 bases, and 5 bases stayed unmatched. The CDR3 totals 15 residues. CDR1 and CDR2 (germline): SGHAT, FQNNGV. The CDR3 nucleotides are TGTGCCAGCAGCTTGAGGACAGGCCTCTCCTACGAGCAGTACTTC. Translated, it gives CASSLRTGLSYEQYF.

V gene TRBV11-1 combines with J gene TRBJ2-1; 7 nucleotides agree with TRBD2. Trimming at V came to 5 bases and at J to 1 base, leaving 11 bases not matched to a gene. This CDR3 region has 17 residues. Germline V gene lookup returns CDR1 SGHAT and CDR2 FQDESV (reference sequence). CDR3 region: CASSRDAGVRSYNEQFF. The DNA for the CDR3 is TGTGCCAGCAGCCGAGACGCGGGAGTACGATCCTACAATGAGCAGTTCTTC.

This clone was seen only a few times. A much larger clone lies one base from this, so it may be a read error. The chain carries TRBV10-3 and TRBJ2-1, with a possible D match to TRBD2 (6 bases). In germline, CDR1 is ENHRY, CDR2 SYGVKD. CDR3 size: 15 residues. The ends were cut back, 5 bases at V and 7 bases at J, with 18 bases in the middle. CDR3 sequence (DNA): TGTGCCATCAGTCCCAGTGGTCGGGGGTCAAATGAGCAGTTCTTC. Translating gives CAISPSGRGSNEQFF.

Ten or more counts support this clone. This sequence joins TRBV6-1 and TRBJ2-3, with 8 bases identical to TRBD2. The CDR3 loop spans 16 amino acids. Germline V lookup: CDR1 MNHNS, CDR2 SASEGT. V shed 4 bases and J 0 bases; nucleotides not matched to a gene: 6. The DNA for the CDR3 is TGTGCCAGCAGTGCCCCAGCGGGAGCCAGCACAGATACGCAGTATTTT. This gives the protein CASSAPAGASTDTQYF.

This clone occurred a few times. The V and J genes are TRBV19 and TRBJ2-1; D gene unclear. Per germline, CDR1 LNHDA and CDR2 SQIVND (reference sequence). This CDR3 is 11 amino acids long. Trimming took off 4 bases at V and 6 bases at J, with 4 bases between the two ends. The DNA of the CDR3 is TGTGCCAGTAGTAGGGGCAATGAGCAGTTCTTC. Residues: CASSRGNEQFF.

The rearrangement uses TRBV30 and TRBJ2-5; D is ambiguous. In germline, CDR1 is GTSNPN, CDR2 SVGIG (reference sequence). The CDR3 consists of 11 residues. V was clipped by 3 bases and J by 1 base, with 3 bases between them. The CDR3 is CAWSIQETQYF. The CDR3, as DNA: TGTGCCTGGAGCATCCAAGAGACCCAGTACTTC.

Remarks on this clone: This may come from a read error, since a much larger clone is one base off. The rearrangement joins TRBV20-1 to TRBJ1-1, with a possible D match to TRBD1 (5 bases). The CDR3 is made up of 13 amino acids. Trimming shortened V by 2 bases and J by 4 bases, and 11 bases separated the two germline ends. From germline, CDR1 is DFQATT and CDR2 SNEGSKA (reference sequence). The CDR3 reads CSARRGMGTEAFF. In nucleotides, the CDR3 is TGCAGTGCTAGACGGGGGATGGGCACTGAAGCTTTCTTT.

This clone showed up many times. The V call is TRBV2, the J call TRBJ1-2, with 7 positions matching TRBD1. Germline CDR1 SNHLY, CDR2 FYNNEI. There are 13 residues in the CDR3. V lost 3 bases, J lost 11 bases, and 9 bases stayed unmatched. The CDR3, as DNA: TGTGCCAGCAGTGAGATGGCAGGGGGTTCGTACACCTTC. It is translated as CASSEMAGGSYTF. Full variable domain (rest looked up from reference TRBV2 and TRBJ1-2): EPEVTQTPSHQVTQMGQEVILRCVPISNHLYFYWYRQILGQKVEFLVSFYNNEISEKSEIFDDQFSVERPDGSNFTLKIRSTKLEDSAMYFCASSEMAGGSYTFGSGTRLTVV.

This clone was seen many times. The rearrangement uses TRBV19 and TRBJ2-3, with D possibly matching TRBD1 (7 bases). The CDR3 length is 16 residues. Per the germline V gene, CDR1 is LNHDA and CDR2 is SQIVND (reference sequence). V was shortened by 1 base and J by 2 bases, with 13 bases between the two germline ends. CDR3 bases: TGTGCCAGTAGTATAGCCCCAGGGGGGATCACAGATACGCAGTATTTT. It encodes CASSIAPGGITDTQYF.

In this sample, this clone turned up a few times. The genes are TRBV6-1 and TRBJ1-2; D unresolved. The V and J ends lost 0 bases and 8 bases respectively, with 13 bases between them. Germline CDR1 MNHNS, CDR2 SASEGT. This CDR3 region has 14 residues. The CDR3 DNA is TGTGCCAGCAGTGAAGCGAGCAGGACTGTGGGCTACACCTTC. Residues: CASSEASRTVGYTF.

This rearrangement joins TRBV27 to TRBJ1-1, with D perhaps matching TRBD1 (5 bases). In germline, CDR1 is MNHEY, CDR2 SMNVEV (reference sequence). This CDR3 contains 13 residues. V lost 1 base to trimming and J lost 5 bases, with 8 bases between them. The CDR3 region has the DNA TGTGCCAGCAGTTTATACAGGCGGACTGAAGCTTTCTTT. Its protein product is CASSLYRRTEAFF.

For the CDR3, the DNA is TGTGCCAGCAGTGAATATTCTAGCACCTACGAGCAGTACTTC. It specifies CASSEYSSTYEQYF. The chain couples TRBV25-1 to TRBJ2-7; TRBD2 might be the D (5 bases). CDR1 is MGHDK and CDR2 is SYGVNS in the germline V gene. The V end was cut by 0 bases, the J end by 2 bases, with 8 bases between. This CDR3 region has 14 residues.

The sample holds many counts of this clone. The CDR3: CASSYDRASGNTIYF. CDR3 nucleotides: TGTGCCAGCAGTTACGACAGGGCCTCTGGAAACACCATATATTTT. The V gene is TRBV6-6, the J gene TRBJ1-3, with TRBD1 identical over 7 bases. The CDR3 spans 15 residues. CDR1 and CDR2 (germline): MNHNY, SVGAGI (reference sequence). The V and J ends lost 2 bases and 0 bases, in that order; junction bases with no gene match: 1.

This clone came up many times. The chain has TRBV6-1 and TRBJ2-5; possibly TRBD1 for D (6 bases). V was trimmed by 5 bases and J by 2 bases, leaving 12 bases between them. The CDR3 sequence is 14 residues long. In germline, CDR1 is MNHNS, CDR2 SASEGT. CDR3 sequence (DNA): TGTGCCAGCAGTCTCCTCGGACAGCAAGAGACCCAGTACTTC. Translation: CASSLLGQQETQYF.

The chain joins TRBV30 to TRBJ2-7; 9 nucleotides line up with TRBD1. The CDR3 totals 15 residues. The germline V gene has CDR1 GTSNPN and CDR2 SVGIG (reference sequence). V trimming: 7 bases; J trimming: 5 bases; junction bases outside the gene matches: 15. CDR3 sequence: CAFMGQGTSLDEQYF. The CDR3 region has the DNA TGTGCCTTTATGGGACAGGGTACGTCTTTGGACGAGCAGTACTTC.

This clone was seen at least ten times. V gene TRBV2 combines with J gene TRBJ2-7; D is perhaps TRBD2 (5 bases). V was clipped by 4 bases and J by 7 bases, with 17 bases between them. The length of the CDR3 is 14 residues. CDR1 and CDR2 (germline): SNHLY, FYNNEI. CDR3 sequence: CASSVLGSLGEQYF. The DNA of the CDR3 is TGTGCCAGCAGTGTACTAGGATCTTTGGGGGAGCAGTACTTC.

This clone has ten or more counts. This sequence joins TRBV2 and TRBJ1-2, with D maybe TRBD1 (5 bases). Between the trimmed V and J ends, which lost 4 bases and 3 bases, there was a span of 15 bases. The length of the CDR3 is 15 residues. Germline CDR1 reads SNHLY; CDR2 reads FYNNEI. Here the CDR3 reads CASSAGGAGYYGYTF. The CDR3 bases are TGTGCCAGCAGTGCTGGCGGAGCAGGGTACTATGGCTACACCTTC. Based on the CDR3 plus reference TRBV2 and TRBJ1-2, the full variable domain is EPEVTQTPSHQVTQMGQEVILRCVPISNHLYFYWYRQILGQKVEFLVSFYNNEISEKSEIFDDQFSVERPDGSNFTLKIRSTKLEDSAMYFCASSAGGAGYYGYTFGSGTRLTVV.

The CDR3 bases are TGTGCCAGCAGTAGGAAATGGGGGAGTGGGGAGGAGACCCAGTACTTC. Translating gives CASSRKWGSGEETQYF. This chain links TRBV6-1 with TRBJ2-5; either TRBD1 or TRBD2 may supply D (5 bases each). The CDR3 is 16 residues long. Germline CDR1 reads MNHNS; CDR2 reads SASEGT. The V gene lost 5 bases and the J gene lost 5 bases, with 21 bases spanning the gap.

This clone was recorded a few times. A much larger clone lies one base from this, so it may be a read error. This chain joins TRBV20-1 and TRBJ2-7; D remains unclear. The germline V gene encodes CDR1 DFQATT and CDR2 SNEGSKA (reference sequence). This CDR3 has 11 residues. CDR3 in DNA: TGCAGTGTGGGCCAAACCTACGAGCATTACTTC. Translating it yields CSVGQTYEHYF.